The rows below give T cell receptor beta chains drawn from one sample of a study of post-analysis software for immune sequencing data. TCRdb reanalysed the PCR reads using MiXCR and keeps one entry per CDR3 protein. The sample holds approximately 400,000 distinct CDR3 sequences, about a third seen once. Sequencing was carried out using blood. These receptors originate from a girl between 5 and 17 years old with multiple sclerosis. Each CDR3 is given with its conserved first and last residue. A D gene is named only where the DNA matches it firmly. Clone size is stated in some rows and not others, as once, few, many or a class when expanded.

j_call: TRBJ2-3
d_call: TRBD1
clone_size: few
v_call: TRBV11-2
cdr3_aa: CASSPRGYTDTQYF
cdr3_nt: TGTGCCAGCAGCCCCAGGGGGTACACAGATACGCAGTATTTT

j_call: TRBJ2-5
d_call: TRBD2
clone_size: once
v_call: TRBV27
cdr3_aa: CASSALKISGEYQETQYF
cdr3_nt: TGTGCCAGCAGCGCCCTAAAGATTAGCGGGGAGTACCAAGAGACCCAGTACTTC

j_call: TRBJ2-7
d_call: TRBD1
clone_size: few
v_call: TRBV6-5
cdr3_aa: CASSYGDRGYEQYF
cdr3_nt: TGTGCCAGCAGTTACGGGGACAGGGGCTACGAGCAGTACTTC

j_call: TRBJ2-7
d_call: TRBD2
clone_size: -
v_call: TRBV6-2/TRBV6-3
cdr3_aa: CASSTLAGGSRYEQYF
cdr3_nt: TGTGCCAGCAGTACACTAGCGGGGGGGAGTAGATACGAGCAGTACTTC

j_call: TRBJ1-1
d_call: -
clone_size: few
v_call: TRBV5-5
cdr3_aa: CASSRDLIPTEAFF
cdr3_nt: TGTGCCAGCAGCCGGGACTTAATCCCCACTGAAGCTTTCTTT

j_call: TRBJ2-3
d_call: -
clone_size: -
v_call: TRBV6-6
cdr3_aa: CASSSQELGTQYF
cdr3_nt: TGTGCCAGCAGTTCACAGGAGCTCGGTACGCAGTATTTT

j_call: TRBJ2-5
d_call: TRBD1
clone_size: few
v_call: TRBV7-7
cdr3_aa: CASSLAGTGARETQYF
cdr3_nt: TGTGCTAGCAGCTTAGCTGGGACAGGGGCGCGAGAGACCCAGTACTTC

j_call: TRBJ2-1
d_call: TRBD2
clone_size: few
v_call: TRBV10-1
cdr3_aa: CVIGLAGASRSGNKQFF
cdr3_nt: TGCGTCATCGGACTAGCGGGGGCCTCGCGTTCCGGGAATAAGCAGTTCTTC

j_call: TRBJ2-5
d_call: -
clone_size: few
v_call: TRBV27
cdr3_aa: CASSLVLGDQETQYF
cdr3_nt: TGTGCCAGCAGTTTGGTACTCGGGGACCAAGAGACCCAGTACTTC

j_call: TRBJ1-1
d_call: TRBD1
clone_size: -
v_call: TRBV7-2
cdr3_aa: CASYRGHLGTEAFF
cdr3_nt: TGTGCCAGCTACAGGGGGCACTTAGGCACTGAAGCTTTCTTT

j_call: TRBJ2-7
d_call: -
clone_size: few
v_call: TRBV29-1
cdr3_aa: CSVEELTGSSYEQYF
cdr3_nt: TGCAGCGTTGAAGAGCTGACAGGTAGCTCCTACGAGCAGTACTTC

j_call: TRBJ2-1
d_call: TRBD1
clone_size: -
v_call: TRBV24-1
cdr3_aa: CATSDPGTGRENEQFF
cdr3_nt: TGTGCCACCAGTGACCCCGGGACAGGGCGGGAAAATGAGCAGTTCTTC

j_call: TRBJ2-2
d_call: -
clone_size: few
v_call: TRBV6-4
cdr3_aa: CASMEGASGELFF
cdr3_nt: TGTGCCAGCATGGAGGGCGCGAGTGGGGAGCTGTTTTTT

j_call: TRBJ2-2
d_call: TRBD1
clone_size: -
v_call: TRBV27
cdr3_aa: CASTPRGTVNTGELFF
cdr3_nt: TGTGCCAGCACGCCGAGGGGGACAGTAAACACCGGGGAGCTGTTTTTT

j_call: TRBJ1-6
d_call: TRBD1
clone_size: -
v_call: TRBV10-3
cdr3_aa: CAISAAADREGSPLHF
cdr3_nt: TGTGCCATCAGTGCCGCTGCCGACAGGGAAGGCTCACCCCTCCACTTT

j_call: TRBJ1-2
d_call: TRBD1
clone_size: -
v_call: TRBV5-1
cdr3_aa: CASSLVGLSGGHGYTF
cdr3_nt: TGCGCCAGCAGCTTGGTCGGTTTGTCAGGGGGACATGGCTACACCTTC

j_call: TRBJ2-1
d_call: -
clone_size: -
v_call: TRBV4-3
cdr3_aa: CASSQRSGNEQFF
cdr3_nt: TGCGCCAGCAGCCAGAGATCAGGGAATGAGCAGTTCTTC

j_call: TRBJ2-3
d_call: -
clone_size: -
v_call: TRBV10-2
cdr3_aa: CASLSVTQYF
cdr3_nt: TGCGCCAGCCTTAGCGTTACGCAGTATTTT

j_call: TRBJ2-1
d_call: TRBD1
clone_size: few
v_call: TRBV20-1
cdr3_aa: CSARDPTGGDEQFF
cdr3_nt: TGCAGTGCTAGAGACCCTACAGGGGGCGATGAGCAGTTCTTC

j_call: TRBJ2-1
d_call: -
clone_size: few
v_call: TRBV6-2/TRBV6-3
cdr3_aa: CASSYDRNNEQFF
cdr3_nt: TGTGCCAGCAGTTACGACCGGAACAATGAGCAGTTCTTC

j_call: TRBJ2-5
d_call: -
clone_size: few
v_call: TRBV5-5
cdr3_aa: CASSRVAQETQYF
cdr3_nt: TGTGCCAGCAGCCGGGTTGCTCAAGAGACCCAGTACTTC

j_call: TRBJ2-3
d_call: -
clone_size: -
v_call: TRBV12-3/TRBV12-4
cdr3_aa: CASRHQGDRTDAQYF
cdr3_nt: TGTGCCAGCAGGCATCAAGGGGACCGCACAGATGCGCAGTATTTT

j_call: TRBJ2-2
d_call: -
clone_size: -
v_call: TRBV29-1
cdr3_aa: CSVEDANTGELFF
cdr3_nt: TGCAGCGTTGAAGACGCGAACACCGGGGAGCTGTTTTTT

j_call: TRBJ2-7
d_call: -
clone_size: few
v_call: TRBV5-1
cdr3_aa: CASSLVREEGSYEQYF
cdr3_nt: TGCGCCAGCAGCTTGGTTCGGGAAGAGGGCTCCTACGAGCAGTACTTC

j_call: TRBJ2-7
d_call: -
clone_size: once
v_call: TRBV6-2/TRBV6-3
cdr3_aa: CASSYSRYYEQYF
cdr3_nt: TGTGCCAGCAGTTACTCTAGATATTACGAGCAGTACTTC

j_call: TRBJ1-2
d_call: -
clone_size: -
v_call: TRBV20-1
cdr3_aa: CSARDQGTNYGYTF
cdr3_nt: TGCAGTGCTAGAGATCAAGGCACCAACTATGGCTACACCTTC

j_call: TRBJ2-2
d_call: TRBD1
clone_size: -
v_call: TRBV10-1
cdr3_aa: CATRQGDTGELFF
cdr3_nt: TGCGCAACAAGGCAGGGGGACACCGGGGAGCTGTTTTTT

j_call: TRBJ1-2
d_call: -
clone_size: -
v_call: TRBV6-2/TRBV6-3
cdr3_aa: CASSTWSGVSLGYTF
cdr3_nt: TGTGCCAGCAGTACCTGGTCAGGGGTGTCCCTTGGCTACACCTTC